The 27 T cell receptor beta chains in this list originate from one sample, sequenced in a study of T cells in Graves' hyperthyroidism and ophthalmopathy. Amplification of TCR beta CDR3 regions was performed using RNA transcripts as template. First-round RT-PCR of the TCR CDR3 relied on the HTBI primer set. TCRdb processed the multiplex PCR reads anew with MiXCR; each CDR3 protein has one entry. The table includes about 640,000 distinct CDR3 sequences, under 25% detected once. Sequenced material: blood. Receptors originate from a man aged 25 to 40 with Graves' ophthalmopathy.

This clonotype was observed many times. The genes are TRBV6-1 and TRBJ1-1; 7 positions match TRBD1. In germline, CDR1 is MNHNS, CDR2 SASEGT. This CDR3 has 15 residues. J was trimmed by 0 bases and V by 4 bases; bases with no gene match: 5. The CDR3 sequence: CASSATGMMNTEAFF. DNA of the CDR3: TGTGCCAGCAGTGCGACAGGGATGATGAACACTGAAGCTTTCTTT.

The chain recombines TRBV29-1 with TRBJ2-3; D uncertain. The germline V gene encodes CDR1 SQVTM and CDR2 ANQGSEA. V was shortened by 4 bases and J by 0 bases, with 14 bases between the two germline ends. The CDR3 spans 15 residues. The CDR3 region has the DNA TGCAGCGTTGTGGGAACAGAGTCTAGCACAGATACGCAGTATTTT. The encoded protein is CSVVGTESSTDTQYF.

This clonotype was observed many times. CDR3 residues: CASSLRGSNRGNTEAFF. The CDR3 DNA follows: TGTGCCAGCAGCTTACGTGGGAGTAATAGAGGAAACACTGAAGCTTTCTTT. V gene TRBV11-2 combines with J gene TRBJ1-1; D is ambiguous. Germline CDR1 SGHAT, CDR2 FQNNGV. Trimming removed 2 bases at V and 2 bases at J, with 18 bases between. The CDR3 loop spans 17 amino acids.

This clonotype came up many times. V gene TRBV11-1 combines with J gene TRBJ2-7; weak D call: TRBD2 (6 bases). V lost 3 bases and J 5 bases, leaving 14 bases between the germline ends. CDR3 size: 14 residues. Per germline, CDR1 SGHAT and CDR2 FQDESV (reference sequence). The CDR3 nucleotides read TGTGCCAGCAGCTTCCGGGAGAAGTCCCACGAGCAGTACTTC. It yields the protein CASSFREKSHEQYF.

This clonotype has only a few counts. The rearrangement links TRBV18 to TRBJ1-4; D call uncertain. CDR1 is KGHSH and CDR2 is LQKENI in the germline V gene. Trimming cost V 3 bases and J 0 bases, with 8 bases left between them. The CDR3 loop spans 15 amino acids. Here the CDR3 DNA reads TGTGCCAGCTCACCGAAATTTGCAACTAATGAAAAACTGTTTTTT. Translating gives CASSPKFATNEKLFF.

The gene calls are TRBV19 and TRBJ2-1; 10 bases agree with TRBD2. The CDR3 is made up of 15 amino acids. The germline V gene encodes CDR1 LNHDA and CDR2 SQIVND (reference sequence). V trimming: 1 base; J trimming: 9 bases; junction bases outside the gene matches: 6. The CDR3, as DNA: TGTGCCAGTAGTATAGCAGAAGCGGGAGGGGGTGAGCAGTTCTTC. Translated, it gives CASSIAEAGGGEQFF.

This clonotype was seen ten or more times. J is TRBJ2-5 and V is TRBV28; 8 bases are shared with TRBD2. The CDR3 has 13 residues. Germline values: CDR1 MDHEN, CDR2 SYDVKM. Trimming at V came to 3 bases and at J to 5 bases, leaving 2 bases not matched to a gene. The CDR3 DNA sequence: TGTGCCAGCAGTTTGGCTAGCGGGGAGACCCAGTACTTC. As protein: CASSLASGETQYF.

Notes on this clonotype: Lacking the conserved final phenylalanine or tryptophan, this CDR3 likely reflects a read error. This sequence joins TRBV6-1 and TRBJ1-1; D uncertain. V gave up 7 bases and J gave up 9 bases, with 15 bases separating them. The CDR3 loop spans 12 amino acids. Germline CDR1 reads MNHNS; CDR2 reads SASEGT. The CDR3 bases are TGTGCCAGCACCACCTCTGGTGTTCAAGCTTTCCTT. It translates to CASTTSGVQAFL.

The CDR3, as DNA: TGTGCCAGCAGTTGGAGCGGGAGGGCCAATAATGAGCAGTTCTTC. As protein: CASSWSGRANNEQFF. The chain combines TRBV6-2 or TRBV6-3 with TRBJ2-1, with TRBD2 matching over 10 bases. The CDR3 is made up of 15 amino acids. Germline V gene lookup returns CDR1 MNHEY and CDR2 SVGEGT. Trimming cost V 4 bases and J 7 bases; bases outside gene matches: 7.

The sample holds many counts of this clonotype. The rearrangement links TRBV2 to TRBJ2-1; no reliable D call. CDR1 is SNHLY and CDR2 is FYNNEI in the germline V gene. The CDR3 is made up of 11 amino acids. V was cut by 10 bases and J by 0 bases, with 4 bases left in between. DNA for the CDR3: TGTGCCATCAACTCCTACAATGAGCAGTTCTTC. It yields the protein CAINSYNEQFF.

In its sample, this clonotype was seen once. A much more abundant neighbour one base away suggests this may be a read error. Written as DNA, the CDR3 is TGTGCCACCAGCAGAGAAGGCCTACCGAGGACTGCAGATACGCAGTATTTT. It translates to CATSREGLPRTADTQYF. This chain joins TRBV15 and TRBJ2-3, with D perhaps matching TRBD2 (5 bases). Germline assignment: CDR1 LNHNV and CDR2 YYDKDF (reference sequence). The CDR3 length is 17 residues. V dropped 0 bases and J dropped 4 bases, with 17 bases sitting between them.

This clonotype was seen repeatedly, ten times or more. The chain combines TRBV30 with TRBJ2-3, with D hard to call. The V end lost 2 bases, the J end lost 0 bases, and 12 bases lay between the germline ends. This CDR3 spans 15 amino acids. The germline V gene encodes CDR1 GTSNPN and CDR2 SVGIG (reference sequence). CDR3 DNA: TGTGCCTGGAGTCGAGGCGGCCGAAGCACAGATACGCAGTATTTT. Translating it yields CAWSRGGRSTDTQYF.

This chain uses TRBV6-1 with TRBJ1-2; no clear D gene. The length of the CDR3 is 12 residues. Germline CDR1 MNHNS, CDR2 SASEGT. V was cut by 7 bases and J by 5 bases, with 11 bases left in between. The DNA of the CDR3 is TGTGCCAGCACCCCCGACTCTTATGGCTACACCTTC. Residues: CASTPDSYGYTF.

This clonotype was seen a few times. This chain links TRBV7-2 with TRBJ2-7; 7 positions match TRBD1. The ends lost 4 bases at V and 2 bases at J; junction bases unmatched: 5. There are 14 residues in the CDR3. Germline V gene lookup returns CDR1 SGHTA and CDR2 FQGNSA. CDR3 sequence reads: CASSSMQGAYEQYF. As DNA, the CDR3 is TGTGCCAGCAGCTCCATGCAGGGGGCCTACGAGCAGTACTTC. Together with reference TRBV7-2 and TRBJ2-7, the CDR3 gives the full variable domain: GAGVSQSPSNKVTEKGKDVELRCDPISGHTALYWYRQSLGQGLEFLIYFQGNSAPDKSGLPSDRFSAERTGGSVSTLTIQRTQQEDSAVYLCASSSMQGAYEQYFGPGTRLTVT.

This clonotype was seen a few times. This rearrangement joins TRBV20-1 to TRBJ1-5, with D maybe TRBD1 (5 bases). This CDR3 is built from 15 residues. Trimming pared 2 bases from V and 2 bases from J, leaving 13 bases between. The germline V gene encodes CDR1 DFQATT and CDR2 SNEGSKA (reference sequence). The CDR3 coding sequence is TGCAGTGCTAGACCTACAGGAGGGGGCAATCAGCCCCAGCATTTT. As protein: CSARPTGGGNQPQHF.

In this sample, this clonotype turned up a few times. CDR3 in amino acids: CASSLWGLAGGDLRETQYF. CDR3 DNA: TGTGCCAGCAGTTTATGGGGCCTAGCGGGAGGGGATTTGCGAGAGACCCAGTACTTC. This chain links TRBV28 with TRBJ2-5; TRBD2 matches at 12 bases. This CDR3 spans 19 amino acids. J lost 4 bases, V lost 0 bases, and 12 bases had no gene match. CDR1 and CDR2 (germline): MDHEN, SYDVKM.

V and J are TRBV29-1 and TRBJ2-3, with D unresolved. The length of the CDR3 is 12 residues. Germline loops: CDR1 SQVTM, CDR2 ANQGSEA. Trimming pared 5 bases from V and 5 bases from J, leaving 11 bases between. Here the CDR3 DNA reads TGCAGCGTTTTGCCCTCGTTAGATACGCAGTATTTT. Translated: CSVLPSLDTQYF.

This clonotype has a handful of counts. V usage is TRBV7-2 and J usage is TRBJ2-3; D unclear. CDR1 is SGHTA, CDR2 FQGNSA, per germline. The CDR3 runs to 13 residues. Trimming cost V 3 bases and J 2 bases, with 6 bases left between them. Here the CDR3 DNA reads TGTGCCAGCAGCTTTCCTACCACAGATACGCAGTATTTT. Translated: CASSFPTTDTQYF.

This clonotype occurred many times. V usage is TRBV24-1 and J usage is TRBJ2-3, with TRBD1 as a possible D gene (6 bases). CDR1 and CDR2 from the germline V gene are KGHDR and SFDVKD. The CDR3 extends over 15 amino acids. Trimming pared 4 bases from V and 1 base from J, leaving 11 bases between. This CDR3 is CATSDLRQGTDTQYF. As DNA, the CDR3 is TGTGCCACCAGTGACCTCAGACAGGGCACAGATACGCAGTATTTT.

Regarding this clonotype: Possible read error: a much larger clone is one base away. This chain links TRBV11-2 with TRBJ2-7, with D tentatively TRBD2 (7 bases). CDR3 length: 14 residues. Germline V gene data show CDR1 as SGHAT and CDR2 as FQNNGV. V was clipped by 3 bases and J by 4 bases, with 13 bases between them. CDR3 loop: CASSLTSRGYEQYF. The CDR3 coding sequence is TGTGCCAGCAGCTTGACTAGCAGGGGATACGAGCAGTACTTC.

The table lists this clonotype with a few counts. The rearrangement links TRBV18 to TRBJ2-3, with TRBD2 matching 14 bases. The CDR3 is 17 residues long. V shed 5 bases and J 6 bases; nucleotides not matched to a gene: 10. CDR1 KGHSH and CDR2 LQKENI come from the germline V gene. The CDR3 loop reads CASSFGTSGSPEDTQYF. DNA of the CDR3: TGTGCCAGCTCATTTGGGACTAGCGGGAGCCCCGAGGATACGCAGTATTTT.

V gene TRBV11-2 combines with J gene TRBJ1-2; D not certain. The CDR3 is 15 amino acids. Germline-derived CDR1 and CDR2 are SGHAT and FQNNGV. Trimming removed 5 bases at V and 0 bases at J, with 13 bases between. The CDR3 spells CASSHASSANYGYTF. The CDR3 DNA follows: TGTGCCAGCAGCCACGCCTCCTCAGCTAACTATGGCTACACCTTC.

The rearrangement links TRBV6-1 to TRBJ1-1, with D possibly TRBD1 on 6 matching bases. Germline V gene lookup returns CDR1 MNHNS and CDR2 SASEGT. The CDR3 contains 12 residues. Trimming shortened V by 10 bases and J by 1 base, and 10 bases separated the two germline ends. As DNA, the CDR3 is TGTGCCACGCGGACAGCGAACACTGAAGCTTTCTTT. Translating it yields CATRTANTEAFF.

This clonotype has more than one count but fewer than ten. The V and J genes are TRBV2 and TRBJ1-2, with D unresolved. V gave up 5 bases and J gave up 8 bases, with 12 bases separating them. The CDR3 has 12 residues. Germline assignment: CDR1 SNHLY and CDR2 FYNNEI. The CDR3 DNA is TGTGCCAGCAGTAGCGAGGCCCCCGGCTACACCTTC. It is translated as CASSSEAPGYTF.

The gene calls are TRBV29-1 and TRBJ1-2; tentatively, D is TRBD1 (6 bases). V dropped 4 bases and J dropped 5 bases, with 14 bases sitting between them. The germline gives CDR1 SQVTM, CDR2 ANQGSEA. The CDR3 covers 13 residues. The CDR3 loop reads CSVGTVLTYGYTF. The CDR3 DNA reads TGCAGCGTTGGGACAGTACTCACTTATGGCTACACCTTC.

The DNA of the CDR3 is TGTGCCAGCAGAAAAACAGGGAACATCAACACCGGGGAGCTGTTTTTT. This encodes CASRKTGNINTGELFF. The chain links TRBV6-1 to TRBJ2-2, with a tentative D call TRBD1 (6 bases). V lost 6 bases and J 2 bases, leaving 16 bases between the germline ends. Germline values: CDR1 MNHNS, CDR2 SASEGT. This CDR3 region has 16 residues.

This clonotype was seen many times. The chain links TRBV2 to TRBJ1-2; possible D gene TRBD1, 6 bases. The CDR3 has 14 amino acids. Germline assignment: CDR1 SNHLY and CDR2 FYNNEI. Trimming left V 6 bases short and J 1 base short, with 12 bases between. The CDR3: CASSDGQINYGYTF. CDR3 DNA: TGTGCCAGCAGCGATGGACAGATTAACTATGGCTACACCTTC.